This T cell receptor beta chain was recovered during a study of shared clonotypes between healthy human individuals. This clone was picked up one time. The assay was immunoSEQ multiplex PCR, and TCRdb's table has in-frame clones only and misses some. The sample holds around 2.1 million clones, 85% to 95% seen once. Naive CD8 cells, CD45RO-negative and positively selected for CCR7, excluded terminally differentiated effector memory CD45RA+ cells. This CDR3 has 15 amino acids. Germline CDR1 is SGHTA and CDR2 is FQGNSA. The J segment lost 3 bases and the V segment lost 4 bases, leaving 9 bases of the junction unmatched.

Material: naive CD8+ T cells from PBMCs. This chain uses TRBV7-2 with TRBJ2-7, with TRBD1 identical over 7 bases. The source is a man between 18 and 29 years old in good health. Some clones in this sample may be carry-over from other donors' samples. CDR3 region: CASSSTPPGGYEQYF. Written as DNA, the CDR3 is TGTGCCAGCAGCTCGACACCCCCAGGGGGCTACGAGCAGTACTTC.